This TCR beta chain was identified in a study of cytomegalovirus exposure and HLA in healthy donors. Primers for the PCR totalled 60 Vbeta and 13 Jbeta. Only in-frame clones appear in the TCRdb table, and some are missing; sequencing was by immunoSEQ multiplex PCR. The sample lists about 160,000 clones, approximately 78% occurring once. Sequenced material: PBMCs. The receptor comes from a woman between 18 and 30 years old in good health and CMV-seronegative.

Here the CDR3 DNA reads TGTGCCAGCAGCAGGACTAGCGTTACAGATACGCAGTATTTT. Residues: CASSRTSVTDTQYF. The chain has TRBV6-4 and TRBJ2-3; 9 bases are shared with TRBD2. Trimming took 6 bases from V and 3 from J; bases not matched to a gene: 4. The CDR3 consists of 14 residues. The germline CDR1 and CDR2 sequences are MRHNA and SNTAGT.